The present T cell receptor (beta chain) was sequenced within a study of vaccination effects on CD4 cells after COVID-19. Study as a whole: After the second dose, samples were taken at median day 72. Study-level findings and limits: Infection-derived and vaccine-derived clones contracted markedly late after vaccination.

This CDR3 spans 14 amino acids. Trimming removed 4 bases from V and 0 bases from J, with 7 bases in between. CDR1 and CDR2 (germline): KGHSH, LQKENI. Following 10 days of culture, CD4+ T cells were isolated. Participants each got two BNT162b2 or mRNA-1273 vaccine doses. The authors replaced half the medium with IL-2 medium on days 3 and 7. As for this clone: Its antigen is still unknown.

The repertoire was sequenced with immunoSEQ multiplex PCR; TCRdb's copy has only in-frame clones and lacks some. The table has 42,000 or so clones, around 70% seen once. Sample: CD4+ T cells from PBMCs cultured without peptide, taken after COVID-19 vaccination. The chain has TRBV18 and TRBJ2-1; no definite D call. The sequence was collected from a human donor who received a COVID-19 vaccine. CDR3 amino acids: CASSQDLSYNEQFF. The DNA for the CDR3 is TGTGCCAGCTCACAGGACCTCTCCTACAATGAGCAGTTCTTC.